The clone carrying this T cell receptor beta chain turned up a few times. Its target is not known. This entry is derived from a study of cytomegalovirus exposure and HLA in healthy donors. Study-wide findings and caveats: Within a later analysis, the majority of CMV-associated TCR beta chains appeared HLA-restricted.

The CDR3 is 16 amino acids. Germline lookup yields CDR1 LGHNT and CDR2 FRNRAP. V was shortened by 6 bases and J by 1 base, with 18 bases between the two germline ends. Primers included in the PCR were 60 Vbeta and 13 Jbeta primers. The assay was immunoSEQ multiplex PCR, and TCRdb's table has in-frame clones only and misses some. The sample lists around 150,000 clones, 65% to 70% occurring once. The J gene is TRBJ1-2, the V gene TRBV12-5; TRBD1 might be the D (5 bases). Sequenced sample: PBMCs. The TCR was taken from a man aged 25 to 45 in good health and CMV-seropositive. This chain's CDR3 is CASGWGTDAGNYGYTF. For the CDR3, the DNA is TGTGCTAGTGGCTGGGGGACTGACGCTGGTAACTATGGCTACACCTTC. The entire variable domain, with the rest obtained from reference TRBV12-5 and TRBJ1-2, is as follows: DARVTQTPRHKVTEMGQEVTMRCQPILGHNTVFWYRQTMMQGLELLAYFRNRAPLDDSGMPKDRFSAEMPDATLATLKIQPSEPRDSAVYFCASGWGTDAGNYGYTFGSGTRLTVV.